By sample fraction, the clone carrying this T cell receptor (beta chain) is medium-sized. Its matching antigen is unknown. These data come from a study of early T cells in non-severe SARS-CoV-2 infection. The overall study: The study sequenced bulk RNA from unsorted whole blood, with chains unpaired.

V lost 4 bases to trimming and J lost 4 bases, with 19 bases between them. Germline V gene data show CDR1 as GTSNPN and CDR2 as SVGIG (reference sequence). This CDR3 contains 15 residues. Molecules of cDNA were individually given unique molecular identifiers that were attached to them. TCRdb re-analysed the 5' RACE reads in MiXCR, keeping a single row per CDR3 protein. The data contain 25,000 to 35,000 distinct CDR3 sequences, 3.9% of them singletons. Findings of the study overall: Matching against VDJdb likely underestimated virus-specific expansions, favoring anti-spike CD8.

The sample taken for sequencing was whole blood. The gene calls are TRBV30 and TRBJ1-2; no reliable D call. The receptor was derived from an adult who was a healthcare worker with PCR-confirmed SARS-CoV-2 infection or an uninfected control (not recorded which). The CDR3: CAWIRLRDRRYGYTF. DNA of the CDR3: TGTGCCTGGATTAGGCTCCGGGATAGGCGCTATGGCTACACCTTC.